The rows below give T cell receptor beta chains drawn from one sample of a study of identifying expanded T cells in peripheral blood. Libraries were prepared by immunoSEQ multiplex PCR; TCRdb keeps only in-frame clonotypes and omits some of them. The repertoire holds about 80,000 clones, less than 90% seen once, with around 19% in the top ten. The specimen was blood. These TCRs come from a person aged 18 to 75 in good health. Each CDR3 is given with its conserved first and last residue. The D gene is left open where the match is weak. Clone sizes are given selectively: once, few, many, or a class where the clone is expanded.

cdr3_length	v_call	clone_size	j_call	d_call	cdr3_nt	cdr3_aa
13	TRBV10-3	-	TRBJ2-1	-	TGTGCCAGCAGGGATGGCGCCTACAATGAGCAGTTCTTC	CASRDGAYNEQFF
15	TRBV4-3	-	TRBJ1-2	TRBD1	TGCGCCAGCAGTCATCCGGGACAGGGTGTCTATGGCTACACCTTC	CASSHPGQGVYGYTF
15	TRBV18	once	TRBJ1-2	TRBD1	TGTGCCAGCTCACTTCGACAGGGGGTAGAGGATGGCTACACCTTC	CASSLRQGVEDGYTF
16	TRBV7-6	-	TRBJ2-7	-	TGTGCCAGCAGCGCCGGGCTAGGGGCGGCCCTGGACGAGCAGTACTTC	CASSAGLGAALDEQYF
14	TRBV4-3	-	TRBJ2-5	TRBD2	TGCGCCAGCAGCCAGTCTAGCGGGACAAAGACCCAGTACTTC	CASSQSSGTKTQYF
18	TRBV7-8	-	TRBJ2-4	-	TGTGCCAGCAGCTCTTCATGGGGGCCGGGGACTTTGGGAAACATTCAGTACTTC	CASSSSWGPGTLGNIQYF
14	TRBV6-5	-	TRBJ1-3	-	TGTGCCAGCAGTCCCCCTCTCCCTGGAAACACCATATATTTT	CASSPPLPGNTIYF
15	TRBV6-5	once	TRBJ2-7	TRBD2	TGTGCCAGCAGGCGGACTAGCGGGAATAACTACGAGCAGTACTTC	CASRRTSGNNYEQYF
12	TRBV29-1	-	TRBJ1-2	TRBD1	TGCAGCGTTGAGGACAGGAGGTATGGCTACACCTTC	CSVEDRRYGYTF
15	TRBV5-1	-	TRBJ1-2	-	TGCGCCAGCAGCTTGGGAGGGAGTGGGGAGATTGGCTACACCTTC	CASSLGGSGEIGYTF
13	TRBV29-1	-	TRBJ2-7	TRBD1	TGCAGCGCCCGGACAGGGGGTAGTAGCGAGCAGTACTTC	CSARTGGSSEQYF
15	TRBV29-1	-	TRBJ2-5	TRBD2	TGCAGCGTTGAAGACCCGACTAGCCCCCCAGAGACCCAGTACTTC	CSVEDPTSPPETQYF
14	TRBV7-8	-	TRBJ1-5	-	TGTGCCAGCAGCTTAAACCTTCCAAATCAGCCCCAGCATTTT	CASSLNLPNQPQHF
11	TRBV7-9	few	TRBJ1-5	-	TGTGCCAGCAGCTTAGACAGGGAACAGCATTTT	CASSLDREQHF
15	TRBV6-5	-	TRBJ1-2	-	TGTGCCAGCAGTTACCAATTTCAGGGCCACTATGGCTACACCTTC	CASSYQFQGHYGYTF
13	TRBV29-1	-	TRBJ2-3	-	TGCAGCGTTGAACGCAGCGGCACAGATACGCAGTATTTT	CSVERSGTDTQYF
15	TRBV5-4	few	TRBJ1-5	-	TGTGCCAGCAGCATATTGGGAGCGGCGGATCAGCCCCAGCATTTT	CASSILGAADQPQHF
16	TRBV5-1	-	TRBJ1-5	-	TGCGCCAGCAGCTTGGGTCCCGGGGTTAGCAATCAGCCCCAGCATTTT	CASSLGPGVSNQPQHF
14	TRBV28	-	TRBJ2-7	-	TGTGCCAGCAGTTTACAGGGGTTCTCCTACGAGCAGTACTTC	CASSLQGFSYEQYF
11	TRBV20-1	-	TRBJ1-2	-	TGCAGTGTTAGTGGCTTCTATGGCTACACCTTC	CSVSGFYGYTF
13	TRBV7-2	many	TRBJ1-2	TRBD1	TGTGCCAGCAGCTTAGAGGACAGGGGTGGCTACACCTTC	CASSLEDRGGYTF
17	TRBV5-1	once	TRBJ2-2	-	TGCGCCAGCAGCTTGCCTAATACTAGCTTAAGCACCGGGGAGCTGTTTTTT	CASSLPNTSLSTGELFF
15	TRBV11-2	-	TRBJ2-2	-	TGTGCCAGCAGCCAATGGCCGGAGAACACCGGGGAGCTGTTTTTT	CASSQWPENTGELFF
12	TRBV2	few	TRBJ1-2	-	TGTGCCAGCAGTGAAACAGGGAGCGGCTACACCTTC	CASSETGSGYTF
10	TRBV20-1	-	TRBJ2-3	-	TGCAGTGCCAGCACAGATACGCAGTATTTT	CSASTDTQYF
15	TRBV28	-	TRBJ2-1	TRBD2	TGTGCCAGCAGTACTATAGCGGGAGGGTACAATGAGCAGTTCTTC	CASSTIAGGYNEQFF
14	TRBV30	few	TRBJ2-1	-	TGTGCCTCGGGGGGCGATCTCTCCTACAATGAGCAGTTCTTC	CASGGDLSYNEQFF
15	TRBV28	-	TRBJ2-7	TRBD1	TGTGCCAGCAGACCCACCGGGGACAGGGCCTACGAGCAGTACTTC	CASRPTGDRAYEQYF
12	TRBV6-5	-	TRBJ2-7	-	TGTGCCAGCAGTAATTACCACTACGAGCAGTACTTC	CASSNYHYEQYF
14	TRBV19	-	TRBJ2-2	-	TGTGCCAGTACAGCAGGGACGGTCACCGGGGAGCTGTTTTTT	CASTAGTVTGELFF
14	TRBV6-5	-	TRBJ2-7	TRBD2	TGTGCCAGCAGTCGACTAGCGGCCTCCCTTGAGCAGTACTTC	CASSRLAASLEQYF
15	TRBV6-5	-	TRBJ2-7	TRBD1	TGTGCCAGCAGGCCGGGGGACAGGGGGGCGGGCGAGCAGTACTTC	CASRPGDRGAGEQYF
14	TRBV7-8	-	TRBJ1-1	-	TGTGCCAGCAGCTTAGGGGTCCTGAACACTGAAGCTTTCTTT	CASSLGVLNTEAFF
16	TRBV4-3	-	TRBJ2-7	-	TGCGCCAGCAGCCAAGAGACCGGGACCCAATCCTACGAGCAGTACTTC	CASSQETGTQSYEQYF
15	TRBV4-3	-	TRBJ2-1	-	TGCGCCAGCAGCCAAGGTAGCGGAGCTAACAATGAGCAGTTCTTC	CASSQGSGANNEQFF
14	TRBV28	-	TRBJ2-1	TRBD2	TGTGCCAGCAACCTAGCGGGATCCTACAATGAGCAGTTCTTC	CASNLAGSYNEQFF
14	TRBV28	once	TRBJ2-7	TRBD1	TGTGCCAGCAGCCGACAGGGGGACTCCTACGAGCAGTACTTC	CASSRQGDSYEQYF
14	TRBV29-1	-	TRBJ2-2	-	TGCAGCGTTGAACTGCCAGGGAGGACCGGGGAGCTGTTTTTT	CSVELPGRTGELFF
18	TRBV5-1	-	TRBJ2-7	TRBD1	TGCGCCAGCAGCAGCGGGGACAGGGGTTCCCCGAATTACTACGAGCAGTACTTC	CASSSGDRGSPNYYEQYF
17	TRBV12-5	-	TRBJ2-1	TRBD1	TGTGCTAGTGGTTTGTGGGGCAGGGGGCTATCTAGCAATGAGCAGTTCTTC	CASGLWGRGLSSNEQFF
16	TRBV11-2	-	TRBJ2-7	-	TGTGCCAGCAGCCCTAGGCCGGCGGCGGGGAGCTACGAGCAGTACTTC	CASSPRPAAGSYEQYF
15	TRBV11-3	-	TRBJ2-3	-	TGTGCCAGCAGCTTAGATGCTAGCAGGACAGATACGCAGTATTTT	CASSLDASRTDTQYF
14	TRBV7-2	-	TRBJ1-1	-	TGTGCCAGCAGCTTGGACAGCGTGAACACTGAAGCTTTCTTT	CASSLDSVNTEAFF
18	TRBV28	once	TRBJ2-6	-	TGTGCCAGCAGTACGCCCGCAGGGGGGGGGTCTGGGGCCAACGTCCTGACTTTC	CASSTPAGGGSGANVLTF
14	TRBV6-5	-	TRBJ2-2	-	TGTGCCAGCAAAGTGGGGTCGGGCACCGGGGAGCTGTTTTTT	CASKVGSGTGELFF
14	TRBV7-2	-	TRBJ1-2	-	TGTGCCAGCAGCTTAGTAGCGCAGGACTATGGCTACACCTTC	CASSLVAQDYGYTF